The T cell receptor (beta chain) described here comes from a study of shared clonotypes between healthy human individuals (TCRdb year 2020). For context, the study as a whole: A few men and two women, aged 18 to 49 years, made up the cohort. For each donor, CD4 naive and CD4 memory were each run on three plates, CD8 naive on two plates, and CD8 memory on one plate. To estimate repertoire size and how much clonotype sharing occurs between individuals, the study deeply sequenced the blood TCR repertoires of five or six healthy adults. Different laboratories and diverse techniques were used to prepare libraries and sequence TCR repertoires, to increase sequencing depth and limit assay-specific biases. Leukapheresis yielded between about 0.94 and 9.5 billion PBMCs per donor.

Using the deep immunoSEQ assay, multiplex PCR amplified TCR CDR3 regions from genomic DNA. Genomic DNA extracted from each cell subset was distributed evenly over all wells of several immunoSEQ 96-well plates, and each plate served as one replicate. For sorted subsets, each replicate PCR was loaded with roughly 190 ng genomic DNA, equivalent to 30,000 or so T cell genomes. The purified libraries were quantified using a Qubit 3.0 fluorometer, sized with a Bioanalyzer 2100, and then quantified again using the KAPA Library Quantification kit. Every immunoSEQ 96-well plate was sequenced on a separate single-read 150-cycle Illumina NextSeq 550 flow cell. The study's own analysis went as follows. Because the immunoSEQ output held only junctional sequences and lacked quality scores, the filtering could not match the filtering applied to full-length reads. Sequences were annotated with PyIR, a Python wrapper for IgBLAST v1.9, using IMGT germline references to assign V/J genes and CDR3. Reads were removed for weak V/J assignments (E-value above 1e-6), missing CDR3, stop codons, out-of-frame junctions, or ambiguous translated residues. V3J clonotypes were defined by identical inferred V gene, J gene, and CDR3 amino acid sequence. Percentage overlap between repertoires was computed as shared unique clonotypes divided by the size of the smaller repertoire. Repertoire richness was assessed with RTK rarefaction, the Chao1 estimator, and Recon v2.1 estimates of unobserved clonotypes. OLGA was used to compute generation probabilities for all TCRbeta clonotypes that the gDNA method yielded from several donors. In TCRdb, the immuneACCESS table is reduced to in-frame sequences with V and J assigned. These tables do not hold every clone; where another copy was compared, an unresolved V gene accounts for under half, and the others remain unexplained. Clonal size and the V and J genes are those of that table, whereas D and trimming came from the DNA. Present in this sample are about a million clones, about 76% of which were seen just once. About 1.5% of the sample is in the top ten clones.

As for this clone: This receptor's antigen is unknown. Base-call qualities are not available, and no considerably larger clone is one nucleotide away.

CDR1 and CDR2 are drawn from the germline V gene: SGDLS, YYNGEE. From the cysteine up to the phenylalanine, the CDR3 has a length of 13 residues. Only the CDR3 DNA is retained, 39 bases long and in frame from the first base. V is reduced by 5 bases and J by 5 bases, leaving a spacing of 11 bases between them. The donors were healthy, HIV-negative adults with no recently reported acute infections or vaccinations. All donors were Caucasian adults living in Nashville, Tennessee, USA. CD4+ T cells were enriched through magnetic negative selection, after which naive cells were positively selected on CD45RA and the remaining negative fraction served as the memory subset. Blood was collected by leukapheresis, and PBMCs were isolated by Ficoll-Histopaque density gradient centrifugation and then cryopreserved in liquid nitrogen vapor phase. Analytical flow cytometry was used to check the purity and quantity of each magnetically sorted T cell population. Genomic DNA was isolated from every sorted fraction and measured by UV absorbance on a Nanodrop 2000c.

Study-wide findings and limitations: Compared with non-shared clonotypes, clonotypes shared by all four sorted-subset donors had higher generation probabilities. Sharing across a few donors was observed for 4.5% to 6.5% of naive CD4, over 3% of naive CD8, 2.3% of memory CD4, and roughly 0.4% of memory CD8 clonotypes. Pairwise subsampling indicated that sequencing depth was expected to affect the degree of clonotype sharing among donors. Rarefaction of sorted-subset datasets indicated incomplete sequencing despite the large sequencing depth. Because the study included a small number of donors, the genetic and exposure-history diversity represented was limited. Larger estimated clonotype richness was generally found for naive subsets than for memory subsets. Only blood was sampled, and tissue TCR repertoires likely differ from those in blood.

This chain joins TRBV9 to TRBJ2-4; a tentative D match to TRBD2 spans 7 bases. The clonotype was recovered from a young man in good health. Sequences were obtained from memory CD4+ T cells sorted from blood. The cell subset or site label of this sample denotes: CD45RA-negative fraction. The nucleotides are TGTGCCAGCAGTTCGGGGGGCCAAAACATTCAGTACTTC. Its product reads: CASSSGGQNIQYF.